One sample yielded the 29 T cell receptor beta chains listed below, sequenced in a study of blood T cell repertoires in COVID-19. The method was immunoSEQ multiplex PCR; TCRdb's version includes in-frame clones alone and lacks a portion of them. The profile shows about 210,000 clones, over 80% of them singletons. Input material: PBMCs or T cells enriched from blood (not recorded which). All receptors come from a man younger than 35 with acute COVID-19.

V usage is TRBV9 and J usage is TRBJ2-2; 10 bases map to TRBD2. Trimming at V came to 1 base and at J to 5 bases, leaving 5 bases not matched to a gene. Germline V gene lookup returns CDR1 SGDLS and CDR2 YYNGEE. The CDR3 contains 16 residues. The CDR3 spells CASSVLAGVGTGELFF. The CDR3 DNA is TGTGCCAGCAGCGTACTAGCGGGAGTTGGGACCGGGGAGCTGTTTTTT.

Here the CDR3 DNA reads TGTGCCAGTAGTATTCGTCTAGGTAGCAGTAGCAATCAGCCCCAGCATTTT. It translates to CASSIRLGSSSNQPQHF. This chain connects TRBV19 to TRBJ1-5; D is uncertain. V lost 3 bases and J 0 bases, leaving 15 bases between the germline ends. The CDR3 runs to 17 residues. Germline V gives CDR1 LNHDA, CDR2 SQIVND (reference sequence).

The chain combines TRBV7-8 with TRBJ2-7; TRBD2 aligns across 8 bases. CDR3 length: 17 amino acids. CDR1 SGHVS and CDR2 FQNEAQ come from the germline V gene. V was clipped by 1 base and J by 3 bases; unmatched bases: 11. The DNA for the CDR3 is TGTGCCAGCAGCTTAGGGTGGGCGGGAGGCACAAACTACGAGCAGTACTTC. Its protein product is CASSLGWAGGTNYEQYF.

This chain connects TRBV3-1 (or the pseudogene TRBV3-2) to TRBJ1-4; the D gene is possibly TRBD1 (5 bases). V was trimmed by 4 bases and J by 12 bases, leaving 15 bases between them. CDR1 is LGHDT, CDR2 YNNKEL, per germline (reference sequence). The CDR3 loop spans 13 amino acids. CDR3 region: CASSLGGQGELFF. Written as DNA, the CDR3 is TGTGCCAGCAGCCTCGGAGGGCAGGGAGAACTGTTTTTT.

CDR3 coding DNA: TGCGCCAGCAGCTTGAGGACTAGCGGGAGAACCCCAACTGGCGACAATGAGCAGTTCTTC. It translates to CASSLRTSGRTPTGDNEQFF. V and J are TRBV5-1 and TRBJ2-1, with TRBD2 matching 13 bases. CDR3 length: 20 residues. Trimming removed 1 base from V and 5 bases from J; junction bases left unmatched: 15. Germline CDR1 and CDR2: SGHRS and YFSETQ.

J is TRBJ1-6 and V is TRBV28; 7 bases match TRBD1. The CDR3 runs to 15 residues. Trimming cost V 6 bases and J 6 bases; bases outside gene matches: 8. The germline gives CDR1 MDHEN, CDR2 SYDVKM. DNA of the CDR3: TGTGCCAGCAGCTCTAACAGGGGCGCTAATTCACCCCTCCACTTT. Translation gives CASSSNRGANSPLHF.

The CDR3 reads CASSPRSGQSSGNTIYF. CDR3 DNA: TGTGCCAGCAGCCCCCGATCAGGACAGAGCTCTGGAAACACCATATATTTT. V and J are TRBV7-9 and TRBJ1-3; D perhaps matches TRBD1 (6 bases). Germline lookup yields CDR1 SEHNR and CDR2 FQNEAQ (reference sequence). This CDR3 is built from 17 residues. Trimming cost V 5 bases and J 0 bases, with 17 bases left between them.

The rearrangement joins TRBV19 to TRBJ2-2, with D possibly matching TRBD1 (6 bases). Germline-derived CDR1 and CDR2 are LNHDA and SQIVND (reference sequence). V lost 5 bases and J 4 bases, leaving 11 bases between the germline ends. This CDR3 contains 14 residues. The CDR3 protein is CASSLQGLTGELFF. The CDR3 DNA reads as TGTGCCAGTAGTTTACAGGGTCTCACCGGGGAGCTGTTTTTT.

This clone was recorded once. The rearrangement joins TRBV4-1 to TRBJ2-1; 14 bases line up with TRBD2. The V segment lost 0 bases and the J segment 6 bases; nucleotides outside the gene matches: 4. CDR3 length: 17 amino acids. Germline-derived CDR1 and CDR2 are MGHRA and YSYEKL. The CDR3: CASSQDWGLAGVNEQFF. The CDR3 DNA follows: TGCGCCAGCAGCCAAGATTGGGGACTAGCGGGAGTCAATGAGCAGTTCTTC.

This sequence joins TRBV19 and TRBJ1-5; 7 bases line up with TRBD1. V shed 7 bases, J shed 7 bases, and the junction held 4 bases outside the gene matches. The germline V gene encodes CDR1 LNHDA and CDR2 SQIVND (reference sequence). The CDR3 sequence is 12 residues long. The CDR3 coding sequence is TGTGCCAGTACCCCAGGGGGACAGCCCCAGCATTTT. Protein sequence: CASTPGGQPQHF.

This CDR3 reads CASRTGTEQYF. CDR3 coding DNA: TGTGCCAGTAGGACAGGGACCGAGCAGTACTTC. This chain uses TRBV19 with TRBJ2-7, with 7 bases aligning to TRBD1. This CDR3 spans 11 amino acids. Trimming removed 6 bases from V and 6 bases from J; junction bases left unmatched: 2. Germline V gene sequence: CDR1 LNHDA, CDR2 SQIVND (reference sequence). The entire variable domain, with the rest obtained from reference TRBV19 and TRBJ2-7, is as follows: DGGITQSPKYLFRKEGQNVTLSCEQNLNHDAMYWYRQDPGQGLRLIYYSQIVNDFQKGDIAEGYSVSREKKESFPLTVTSAQKNPTAFYLCASRTGTEQYFGPGTRLTVT.

The table lists this clone with a few counts. V is TRBV19 and J is TRBJ1-2; D might be TRBD1 (5 bases). Germline V lookup: CDR1 LNHDA, CDR2 SQIVND (reference sequence). This CDR3 region has 15 residues. The V end was cut by 5 bases, the J end by 4 bases, with 17 bases between. The CDR3, as DNA: TGTGCCAGTAGTTTCGGACCGTTGGGACTCTATGGCTACACCTTC. Residues: CASSFGPLGLYGYTF.

The gene calls are TRBV6-1 and TRBJ2-1, with 14 bases matching TRBD2. The V gene end was trimmed by 0 bases and the J gene end by 7 bases; junction bases not matched to a gene: 8. Germline V lookup: CDR1 MNHNS, CDR2 SASEGT. This CDR3 is built from 18 residues. The CDR3 spells CASSEAWGTSGSRNEQFF. Here the CDR3 DNA reads TGTGCCAGCAGTGAAGCATGGGGGACTAGCGGGAGTCGGAATGAGCAGTTCTTC.

This clone was seen just once. The gene calls are TRBV3-1 (or the pseudogene TRBV3-2) and TRBJ2-3, with 7 positions matching TRBD2. CDR3 size: 19 residues. Losses at the gene ends were 2 bases for V and 6 bases for J; bases not matched to a gene: 20. The germline gives CDR1 LGHDT, CDR2 YNNKEL (reference sequence). The CDR3 here is CASSQPGAGPAGVGDTQYF. As DNA, the CDR3 is TGTGCCAGCAGCCAACCCGGAGCCGGCCCGGCGGGAGTGGGTGATACGCAGTATTTT.

The chain joins TRBV19 to TRBJ2-1, with 15 bases identical to TRBD2. Germline V gene lookup returns CDR1 LNHDA and CDR2 SQIVND (reference sequence). The CDR3 totals 17 residues. Trimming at V came to 1 base and at J to 9 bases, leaving 7 bases not matched to a gene. The CDR3 bases are TGTGCCAGTAGTATAGCCGGGACTAGCGGGAGGTATAGTGAGCAGTTCTTC. This sequence encodes CASSIAGTSGRYSEQFF.

This rearrangement joins TRBV3-1 (or the pseudogene TRBV3-2) to TRBJ2-1; 15 positions agree with TRBD2. Germline CDR1 LGHDT, CDR2 YNNKEL (reference sequence). The ends lost 5 bases at V and 9 bases at J; junction bases unmatched: 5. This CDR3 has 15 residues. CDR3 loop: CASSSRTSGRAEQFF. The CDR3 DNA reads as TGTGCCAGCAGCTCCCGGACTAGCGGGAGGGCTGAGCAGTTCTTC.

V is TRBV10-3 and J is TRBJ1-1; 9 nucleotides line up with TRBD1. The germline CDR1 and CDR2 sequences are ENHRY and SYGVKD. There are 13 residues in the CDR3. J gave up 4 bases and V 4 bases, and 1 base lay outside the gene matches. Here the CDR3 reads CAISGQGGTEAFF. In nucleotides, the CDR3 is TGTGCCATCAGTGGACAGGGGGGCACTGAAGCTTTCTTT.

The chain has TRBV24-1 and TRBJ2-5; 9 bases fit TRBD1. The V segment lost 2 bases and the J segment 4 bases; nucleotides outside the gene matches: 4. From germline, CDR1 is KGHDR and CDR2 SFDVKD. The CDR3 has 15 residues. CDR3 DNA: TGTGCCACCAGTGATTCCCAGGGACAGGGAGAGACCCAGTACTTC. This translates into CATSDSQGQGETQYF.

This clone appeared once. CDR3 DNA: TGTGCCAGCAGTTACTCGGGGGGGTATGGCTACACCTTC. Its translation is CASSYSGGYGYTF. The V gene is TRBV28, the J gene TRBJ1-2; the D gene is possibly TRBD1 (5 bases). The V and J ends lost 4 bases and 5 bases respectively, with 11 bases between them. The length of the CDR3 is 13 residues. CDR1 and CDR2 from the germline V gene are MDHEN and SYDVKM.

The chain recombines TRBV13 with TRBJ2-2; 9 bases align to TRBD1. In germline, CDR1 is PRHDT, CDR2 FYEKMQ (reference sequence). V shed 5 bases, J shed 5 bases, and the junction held 9 bases outside the gene matches. The CDR3 sequence is 16 residues long. CDR3 region: CASSRTGAQVTGELFF. The CDR3 region has the DNA TGTGCCAGCAGCCGGACAGGGGCCCAAGTAACCGGGGAGCTGTTTTTT.

The rearrangement joins TRBV5-4 to TRBJ2-7; D is possibly TRBD1 (6 bases). The CDR3 runs 14 residues. Germline-derived CDR1 and CDR2 are SGHNT and YYREEE (reference sequence). Trimming cost V 4 bases and J 2 bases, with 13 bases left between them. The CDR3 region has the DNA TGTGCCAGCAGCCCCCCGGACAGACCCTACGAGCAGTACTTC. As protein: CASSPPDRPYEQYF.

The chain uses TRBV11-3 and TRBJ2-2, with TRBD2 matching 9 bases. This CDR3 spans 15 amino acids. With 5 bases clipped from V and 2 bases from J, the junction kept 3 bases outside the gene matches. The germline CDR1 and CDR2 sequences are SGHNT and YENEEA. The DNA for the CDR3 is TGTGCCAGCAGCGCGACTAGCGGCAACACCGGGGAGCTGTTTTTT. Protein product: CASSATSGNTGELFF.

The J gene is TRBJ2-1, the V gene TRBV4-1; D is possibly TRBD2 (6 bases). The germline V gene has CDR1 MGHRA and CDR2 YSYEKL. The CDR3 consists of 13 residues. Trimming pared 1 base from V and 8 bases from J, leaving 9 bases between. As DNA, the CDR3 is TGCGCCAGCAGCCAAGCGGGAGTCTATGAGCAGTTCTTC. The encoded protein is CASSQAGVYEQFF.

The rearrangement joins TRBV19 to TRBJ1-2; D may be TRBD1 (5 bases). CDR3 length: 13 residues. Trimming stripped 6 bases from V and 8 bases from J, with 16 bases between. In germline, CDR1 is LNHDA, CDR2 SQIVND (reference sequence). Here the CDR3 DNA reads TGTGCCAGTAGCCAAGGGACTGTTATGGGCTACACCTTC. Its translation: CASSQGTVMGYTF.

This clone was detected only once. The V and J genes are TRBV4-3 and TRBJ1-1; D remains unclear. This CDR3 spans 15 amino acids. The V end lost 2 bases, the J end lost 4 bases, and 14 bases lay between the germline ends. Germline V gene data show CDR1 as LGHNA and CDR2 as YSLEER. The CDR3 coding sequence is TGCGCCAGCAGCCAATCTGCTCCACGCGGCACTGAAGCTTTCTTT. Residues: CASSQSAPRGTEAFF.

The rearrangement uses TRBV7-9 and TRBJ1-6, with a possible D match to TRBD1 (5 bases). This CDR3 comprises 14 residues. Trimming pared 5 bases from V and 9 bases from J, leaving 14 bases between. Germline values: CDR1 SEHNR, CDR2 FQNEAQ (reference sequence). The CDR3 spells CASSEGGAGSPLHF. The CDR3 DNA follows: TGTGCCAGCAGCGAAGGAGGGGCCGGTTCACCCCTCCACTTT.

J is TRBJ2-7 and V is TRBV29-1; D might be TRBD1 (5 bases). From germline, CDR1 is SQVTM and CDR2 ANQGSEA. Trimming left V 4 bases short and J 5 bases short, with 9 bases between. The CDR3 runs 11 residues. Here the CDR3 reads CSVARANEQYF. The CDR3 nucleotides are TGCAGCGTTGCCAGGGCGAACGAGCAGTACTTC.

The chain is built from TRBV12-3 or TRBV12-4 and TRBJ2-1; 11 nucleotides match TRBD1. Trimming removed 10 bases from V and 7 bases from J; junction bases left unmatched: 6. The CDR3 loop spans 13 amino acids. CDR3 nucleotide sequence: TGTGCCACCATTGGGACAGGGGGGAATGAGCAGTTCTTC. It translates to CATIGTGGNEQFF.

This chain links TRBV21-1 with TRBJ1-5; the table's D call TRBD1 went unverified against the DNA. TRBV21-1 has pseudogene status. The CDR3 runs to 15 residues. This CDR3 reads CASSKGTGTNQPQHF. CDR3 DNA: TGTGCCAGCAGCAAAGGGACAGGGACCAATCAGCCCCAGCATTTT.